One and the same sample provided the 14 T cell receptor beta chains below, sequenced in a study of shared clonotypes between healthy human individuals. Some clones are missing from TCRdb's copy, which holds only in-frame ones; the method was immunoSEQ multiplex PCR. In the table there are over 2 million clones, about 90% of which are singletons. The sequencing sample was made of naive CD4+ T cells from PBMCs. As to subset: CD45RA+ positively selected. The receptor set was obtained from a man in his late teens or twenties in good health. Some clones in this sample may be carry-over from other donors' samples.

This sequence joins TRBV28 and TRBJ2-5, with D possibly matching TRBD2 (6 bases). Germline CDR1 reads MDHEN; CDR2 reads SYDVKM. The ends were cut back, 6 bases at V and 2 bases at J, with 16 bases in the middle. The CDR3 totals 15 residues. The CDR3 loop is CASSYGGRLQETQYF. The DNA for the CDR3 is TGTGCCAGCAGCTATGGGGGGAGGCTTCAAGAGACCCAGTACTTC.

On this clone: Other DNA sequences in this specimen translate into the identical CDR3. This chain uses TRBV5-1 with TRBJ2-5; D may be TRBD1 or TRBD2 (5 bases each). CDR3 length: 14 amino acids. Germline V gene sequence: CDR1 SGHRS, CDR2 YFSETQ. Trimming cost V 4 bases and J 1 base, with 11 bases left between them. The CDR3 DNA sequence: TGCGCCAGCAGCCTGTCCGGGACCCAAGAGACCCAGTACTTC. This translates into CASSLSGTQETQYF. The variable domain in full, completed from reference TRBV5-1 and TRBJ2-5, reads KAGVTQTPRYLIKTRGQQVTLSCSPISGHRSVSWYQQTPGQGLQFLFEYFSETQRNKGNFPGRFSGRQFSNSRSEMNVSTLELGDSALYLCASSLSGTQETQYFGPGTRLLVL.

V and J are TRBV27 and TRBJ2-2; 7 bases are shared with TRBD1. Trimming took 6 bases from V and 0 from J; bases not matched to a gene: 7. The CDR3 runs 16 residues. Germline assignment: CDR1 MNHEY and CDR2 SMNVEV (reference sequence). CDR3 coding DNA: TGTGCCAGCAGCTATACAGGGGCCGCGAACACCGGGGAGCTGTTTTTT. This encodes CASSYTGAANTGELFF.

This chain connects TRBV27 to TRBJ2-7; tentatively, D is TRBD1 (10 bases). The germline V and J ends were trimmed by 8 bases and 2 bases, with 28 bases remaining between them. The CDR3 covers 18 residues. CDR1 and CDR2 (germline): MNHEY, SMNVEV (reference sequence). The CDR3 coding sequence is TGTGCCAGCCAGTCCCACGGGACAGGGGCGGGAGGGCCCTACGAGCAGTACTTC. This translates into CASQSHGTGAGGPYEQYF.

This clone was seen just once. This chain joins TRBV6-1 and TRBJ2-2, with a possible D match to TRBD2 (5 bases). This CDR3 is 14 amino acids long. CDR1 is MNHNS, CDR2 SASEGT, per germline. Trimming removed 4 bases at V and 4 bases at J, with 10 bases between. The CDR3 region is CASSVEGSTGELFF. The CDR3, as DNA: TGTGCCAGCAGTGTCGAGGGATCCACCGGGGAGCTGTTTTTT.

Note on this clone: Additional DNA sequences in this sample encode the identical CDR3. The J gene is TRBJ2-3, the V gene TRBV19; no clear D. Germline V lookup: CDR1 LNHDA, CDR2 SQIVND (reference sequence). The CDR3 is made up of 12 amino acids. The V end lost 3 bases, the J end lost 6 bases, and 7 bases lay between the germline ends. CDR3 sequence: CASSIQGDTQYF. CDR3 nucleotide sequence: TGTGCCAGTAGTATCCAAGGGGATACGCAGTATTTT.

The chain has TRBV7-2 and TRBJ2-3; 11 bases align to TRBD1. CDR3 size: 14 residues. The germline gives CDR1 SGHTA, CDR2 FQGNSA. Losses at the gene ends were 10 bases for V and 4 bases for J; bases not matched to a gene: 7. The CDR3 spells CATSDRGQADTQYF. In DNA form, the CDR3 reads TGTGCCACCTCGGACAGGGGGCAGGCAGATACGCAGTATTTT. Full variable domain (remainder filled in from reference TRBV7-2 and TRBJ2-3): GAGVSQSPSNKVTEKGKDVELRCDPISGHTALYWYRQSLGQGLEFLIYFQGNSAPDKSGLPSDRFSAERTGGSVSTLTIQRTQQEDSAVYLCATSDRGQADTQYFGPGTRLTVL.

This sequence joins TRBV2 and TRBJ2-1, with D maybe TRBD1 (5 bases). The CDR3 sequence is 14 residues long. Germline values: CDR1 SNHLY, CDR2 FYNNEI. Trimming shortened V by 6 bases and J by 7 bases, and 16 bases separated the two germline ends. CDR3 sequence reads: CASRTHLGVNEQFF. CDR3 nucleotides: TGTGCCAGCAGAACCCACCTAGGGGTGAATGAGCAGTTCTTC.

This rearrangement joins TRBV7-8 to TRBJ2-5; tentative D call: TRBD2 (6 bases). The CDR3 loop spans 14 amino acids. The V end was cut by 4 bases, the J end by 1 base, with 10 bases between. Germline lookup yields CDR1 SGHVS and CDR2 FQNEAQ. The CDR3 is CASSWREFQETQYF. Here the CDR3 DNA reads TGTGCCAGCAGCTGGAGGGAATTCCAAGAGACCCAGTACTTC.

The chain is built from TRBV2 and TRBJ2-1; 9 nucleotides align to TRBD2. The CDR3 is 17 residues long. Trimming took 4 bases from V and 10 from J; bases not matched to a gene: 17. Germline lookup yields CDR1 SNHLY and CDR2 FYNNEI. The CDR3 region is CASSVQKVGGRAGEQFF. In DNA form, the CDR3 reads TGTGCCAGCAGTGTACAAAAAGTCGGCGGGAGGGCCGGGGAGCAGTTCTTC. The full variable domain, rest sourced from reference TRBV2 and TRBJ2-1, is EPEVTQTPSHQVTQMGQEVILRCVPISNHLYFYWYRQILGQKVEFLVSFYNNEISEKSEIFDDQFSVERPDGSNFTLKIRSTKLEDSAMYFCASSVQKVGGRAGEQFFGPGTRLTVL.

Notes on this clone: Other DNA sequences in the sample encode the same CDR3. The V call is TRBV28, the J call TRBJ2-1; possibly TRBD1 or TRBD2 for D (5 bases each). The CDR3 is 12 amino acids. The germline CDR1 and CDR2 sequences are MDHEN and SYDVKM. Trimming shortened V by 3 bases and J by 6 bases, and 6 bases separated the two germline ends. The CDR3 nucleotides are TGTGCCAGCAGTTTGAGGGGCAATGAGCAGTTCTTC. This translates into CASSLRGNEQFF.

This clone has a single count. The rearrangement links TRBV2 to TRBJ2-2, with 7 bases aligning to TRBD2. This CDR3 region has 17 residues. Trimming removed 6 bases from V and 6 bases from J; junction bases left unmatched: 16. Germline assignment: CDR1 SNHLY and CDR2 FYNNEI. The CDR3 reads CASRPGRGGTYSGELFF. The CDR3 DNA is TGTGCCAGCAGACCTGGACGGGGAGGGACTTATTCCGGGGAGCTGTTTTTT.

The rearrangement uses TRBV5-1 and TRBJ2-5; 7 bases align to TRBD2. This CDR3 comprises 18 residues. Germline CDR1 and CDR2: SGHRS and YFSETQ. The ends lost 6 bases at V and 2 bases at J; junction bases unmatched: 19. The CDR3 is CASTPRGRASGFQETQYF. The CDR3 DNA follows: TGCGCCAGCACCCCGCGTGGGAGGGCTAGCGGATTTCAAGAGACCCAGTACTTC.

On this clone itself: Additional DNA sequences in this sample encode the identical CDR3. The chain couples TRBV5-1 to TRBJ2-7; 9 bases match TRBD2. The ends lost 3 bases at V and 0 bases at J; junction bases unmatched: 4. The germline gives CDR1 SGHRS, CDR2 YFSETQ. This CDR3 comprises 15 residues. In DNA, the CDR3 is TGCGCCAGCAGCTCGCTAGCGGGGAGCTCCTACGAGCAGTACTTC. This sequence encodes CASSSLAGSSYEQYF.